This T cell receptor (beta chain) was captured by sequencing in a study of immune heterogeneity within non-small cell lung tumors. The CDR3 runs to 18 residues. Many counts were recorded for this clonotype. The authors used approximately 540 ng of bulk tumor genomic DNA per sample as template. Several spatially distant biopsies were obtained per primary tumor intraoperatively. Before undergoing curative surgery, patients had newly diagnosed non-small cell lung cancer that was untreated. Multiplex PCR relied on 32 V and 13 J primers to amplify TCR beta CDR3. TCRdb processed the multiplex PCR reads anew with MiXCR; each CDR3 protein has one entry. The sample has more than 9,500 distinct CDR3 sequences; 31% are singletons.

The receptor's source is a man in his sixties with non-small cell lung cancer. V is TRBV3-2 and J is TRBJ2-7; the table's D call, TRBD2, was not checked against the DNA. TRBV3-2 is designated a pseudogene. The specimen sequenced was lung tumor tissue. The CDR3 loop is CASSQDPRLAGNKGEQYF. CDR3 nucleotides: TGTGCCAGCAGCCAAGACCCCCGGCTAGCGGGAAATAAAGGCGAGCAGTACTTC.